This T cell receptor (beta chain) came from a study of monozygotic twins with inflammatory bowel disease. About this clonotype itself: The antigen is unknown.

Study-wide findings and caveats: The sharing of clonotypes with others was lower in IBD patients than in healthy twins, especially with disease activity.

Germline V gives CDR1 SGHTA, CDR2 FQGNSA. CDR3 length: 14 amino acids. TCRdb reprocessed the 5' RACE reads; each CDR3 protein has one entry and no DNA is given. The data show some 150,000 distinct CDR3 sequences, and the top ten clones hold 7.4%. The receptor was derived from a human donor with ulcerative colitis or Crohn's disease, or a healthy co-twin of an affected twin (not recorded which). Sequencing used blood. This rearrangement joins TRBV7-2 to TRBJ1-1. CDR3 protein: CASSLAWESTEAFF.